One T cell receptor beta chain is described in this entry. Its antigen is unknown. The sample holds no much larger clone one base away, and base qualities are not on file. According to the study, the label for this sample's time point signals: baseline before first vaccination. The meaning of the sample's treatment or condition label: meningococcal conjugate vaccine given as trial control. Vaccinee samples were obtained from the UK trials COV001 and COV002, which included a single-blind randomized controlled phase 2/3 trial of AZD1222 (ChAdOx1 nCoV-19) in healthy adults. Trial participant PBMC samples were collected at day 0 and day 28 after the second dose for TCRbeta chain sequencing. The CDR3 regions of human TCRbeta chains were analyzed by immunosequencing. Per the original workflow: TCRs in the repertoires were matched against a reference library of SARS-CoV-2-specific TCRs that had been generated with the MIRA antigen-specificity platform. Breadth was defined as the fraction of unique TCRs that were SARS-CoV-2-associated. Depth was defined as the fraction of total T cells that were SARS-CoV-2-associated. Using the MIRA data, each spike-specific TCR was mapped to the spike region that the TCR reacts to and placed in a CD4 or CD8 class. Log10-transformed breadth and depth values were compared by one-way ANOVA with Sidak's multiple comparisons tests. Drawn from immuneACCESS, this table holds only the in-frame rearrangements with V and J called that TCRdb kept. Clones are partly lost; checked studies trace under half to an unresolved V gene and leave the rest unexplained. That table is the source of V, J and clone size, and D and trimming were worked out from the DNA. Present in this sample are tens of thousands of clones, more than 75% of which were seen just once. Roughly 4.5% of the sample comes from the top ten.

These data are taken from a study of T cell responses to AZD1222 COVID-19 vaccine (dated by TCRdb to the early 2020s). Notes on the research overall: A total of 233 trial participants underwent TCR sequencing, of whom approximately 210 received two doses of AZD1222 and around 26 received two doses of the MenACWY control vaccine. Trial participants were enrolled into age subgroups of 18-55, 56-69 and 70-plus years, which contained approximately 150, 30 and 60 TCR-sequenced participants, respectively. Overall study outcomes, separate from this receptor: After two AZD1222 doses, spike-specific TCR breadth and depth were significantly higher than at day 0 and than in MenACWY recipients. Participants were mostly white British, with more females than males. The authors suggested clonal diversity may have been underestimated. Only six AZD1222 recipients were SARS-CoV-2 seropositive at baseline, limiting conclusions about previously exposed vaccinees. The 56-69-year group was small, and its depth increase did not reach significance, likely because of low power. The whole spike protein was spanned by vaccine-associated CD4 TCRs, and dominant responses were seen in regions 160-218 and 743-854. Reportedly, almost half of the unique spike-specific TCRs recognized epitopes lying outside the regions that are mutated in the B.1.351 and B.1.1.7 variants. Because no samples from the day 14 peak response were available, repertoires could be characterized only after the peak T cell response.

From its cysteine to its phenylalanine, the CDR3 spans 14 amino acids. The entry retains the CDR3 DNA only, 42 bases that are in frame from base 1. The CDR1 and CDR2 encoded by the germline V gene (reference sequence) are GTSNPN and SVGIG. At the junction V is shortened by 0 bases and J by 0 bases, with 6 bases in between. The chain uses TRBV30 and TRBJ2-4; there is no confident call for the D gene. The receptor comes from an adult in good health. This specimen consisted of peripheral blood, obtained on day 0 of MenACWY control vaccination. CDR3 sequence: CAWSVGVAKNIQYF. The nucleotide sequence reads TGTGCCTGGAGTGTTGGGGTAGCCAAAAACATTCAGTACTTC.